These 32 T cell receptor beta chains were sequenced from one sample in a study of blood T cell repertoires in COVID-19. Repertoires were generated with immunoSEQ multiplex PCR, while TCRdb's copy carries only in-frame clones and drops some. Here the sample spans hundreds of thousands of clones, around nine tenths being singletons. Input material: PBMCs or T cells enriched from blood (not recorded which). Every receptor here comes from a woman aged 25 to 39 who had recovered from COVID-19.

The chain joins TRBV5-1 to TRBJ2-3; D perhaps matches TRBD2 (5 bases). V was trimmed by 5 bases and J by 6 bases, leaving 13 bases between them. Germline V CDR1 and CDR2: SGHRS, YFSETQ. The CDR3 consists of 13 residues. The CDR3 nucleotides are TGCGCCAGCAGAGTTTGGGGAGAGGATACGCAGTATTTT. This sequence encodes CASRVWGEDTQYF.

The chain has TRBV5-6 and TRBJ1-4; D is perhaps TRBD1 (6 bases). The CDR3 length is 16 residues. Trimming shortened V by 4 bases and J by 7 bases, and 20 bases separated the two germline ends. Per germline, CDR1 SGHDT and CDR2 YYEEEE. The CDR3 sequence: CASSGVAGARTEKLFF. Here the CDR3 DNA reads TGTGCCAGCAGCGGGGTGGCAGGGGCGAGAACTGAAAAACTGTTTTTT.

In the case of this clone: Relative to the germline gene, one junction end is altered; a read error may explain this. The rearrangement joins TRBV7-7 to TRBJ2-5; 10 nucleotides agree with TRBD2. Per the germline V gene, CDR1 is SSHAT and CDR2 is FNYEAQ (reference sequence). There are 14 residues in the CDR3. DNA of the CDR3: TGTGCTAGCAGCTTAGCGGGGGGACAGGAGACCCAGTACTTC. It encodes CASSLAGGQETQYF.

Here the CDR3 reads CASSDRGAYEQYF. The CDR3 coding sequence is TGTGCCAGCAGTGACAGGGGTGCTTACGAGCAGTACTTC. V and J are TRBV27 and TRBJ2-7; 8 nucleotides align to TRBD1. This CDR3 has 13 residues. Germline V CDR1 and CDR2: MNHEY, SMNVEV (reference sequence). V dropped 5 bases and J dropped 4; count of bases not matched to a gene: 4.

The V gene is TRBV11-2, the J gene TRBJ1-1; 7 bases are shared with TRBD1. The V and J ends lost 4 bases and 3 bases, in that order; junction bases with no gene match: 20. Germline lookup yields CDR1 SGHAT and CDR2 FQNNGV. The CDR3 totals 19 residues. In nucleotides, the CDR3 is TGTGCCAGCAGCTCCGCCTTTCGGTTGACAGGGCCCAAGGACACTGAAGCTTTCTTT. It yields the protein CASSSAFRLTGPKDTEAFF.

The V and J genes are TRBV21-1 and TRBJ1-1; TRBD1, the D gene given by the table, was not confirmed from the DNA. TRBV21-1 is a recognized pseudogene. CDR3 length equals 16 residues. DNA of the CDR3: TGTGCCAGCAGCCGCGCGGGGACAGGGGGCAAAACTGAAGCTTTCTTT. This codes for CASSRAGTGGKTEAFF.

V and J are TRBV2 and TRBJ1-4; a possible D gene is TRBD1 (5 bases). CDR1 is SNHLY and CDR2 is FYNNEI in the germline V gene. The CDR3 contains 14 residues. V was pared by 3 bases and J by 7 bases, with 12 bases between. The chain's CDR3 is CASSEAQGGEKLFF. CDR3 coding DNA: TGTGCCAGCAGTGAGGCCCAGGGCGGTGAAAAACTGTTTTTT.

The chain is built from TRBV30 and TRBJ1-1; D is unclear. The CDR3 is 13 residues long. With 5 bases removed from V and 1 base from J, the gap between germline ends came to 11 bases. The germline gives CDR1 GTSNPN, CDR2 SVGIG (reference sequence). DNA of the CDR3: TGTGCCTGGCTAGGTACGGCGAACACTGAAGCTTTCTTT. Protein: CAWLGTANTEAFF. Together with reference TRBV30 and TRBJ1-1, the CDR3 gives the full variable domain: SQTIHQWPATLVQPVGSPLSLECTVEGTSNPNLYWYRQAAGRGLQLLFYSVGIGQISSEVPQNLSASRPQDRQFILSSKKLLLSDSGFYLCAWLGTANTEAFFGQGTRLTVV.

This clone was observed a single time. J is TRBJ1-4 and V is TRBV3-1 (or the pseudogene TRBV3-2); tentative D call: TRBD1 (6 bases). The V end was cut by 3 bases, the J end by 5 bases, with 16 bases between. The CDR3 runs 16 residues. CDR1 is LGHDT, CDR2 YNNKEL, per germline (reference sequence). DNA of the CDR3: TGTGCCAGCAGCCAGGACAGTGACCTGGGGAATGAAAAACTGTTTTTT. Its translation is CASSQDSDLGNEKLFF.

Only one count was recorded for this clone. The chain has TRBV5-4 and TRBJ2-1; D is perhaps TRBD2 (7 bases). Trimming shortened V by 0 bases and J by 7 bases, and 17 bases separated the two germline ends. CDR1 is SGHNT and CDR2 is YYREEE in the germline V gene (reference sequence). The CDR3 totals 16 residues. CDR3 in amino acids: CASSLGGRGLGNEQFF. For the CDR3, the DNA is TGTGCCAGCAGCTTGGGGGGGCGGGGGCTAGGAAATGAGCAGTTCTTC. Full variable domain (missing parts from reference TRBV5-4 and TRBJ2-1): ETGVTQSPTHLIKTRGQQVTLRCSSQSGHNTVSWYQQALGQGPQFIFQYYREEENGRGNFPPRFSGLQFPNYSSELNVNALELDDSALYLCASSLGGRGLGNEQFFGPGTRLTVL.

This chain uses TRBV5-5 with TRBJ1-2, with D hard to call. This CDR3 region has 14 residues. The V gene lost 0 bases and the J gene lost 7 bases, with 13 bases spanning the gap. Germline loops: CDR1 SGHKS, CDR2 YYEKEE (reference sequence). CDR3 region: CASSLAVGSLGYTF. CDR3 sequence (DNA): TGTGCCAGCAGCTTGGCTGTGGGCAGCCTTGGCTACACCTTC.

In its sample, this clone was seen once. This chain uses TRBV6-5 with TRBJ1-3; D is possibly TRBD1 (6 bases). Deletions cut 6 bases from V and 6 bases from J, with 12 bases between. The V gene's germline CDR1 is MNHEY and CDR2 SVGAGI. This CDR3 spans 13 amino acids. The CDR3 sequence: CASRGHLANTIYF. The CDR3 DNA sequence: TGTGCCAGCAGGGGACATTTGGCAAACACCATATATTTT.

The J gene is TRBJ1-1, the V gene TRBV27, with a possible D match to TRBD1 (6 bases). CDR3 length: 12 residues. CDR1 MNHEY and CDR2 SMNVEV come from the germline V gene (reference sequence). V was clipped by 3 bases and J by 9 bases, with 11 bases between them. The CDR3 sequence: CASSFQGTKAFF. As DNA, the CDR3 is TGTGCCAGCAGTTTCCAGGGGACTAAAGCTTTCTTT.

The chain has TRBV28 and TRBJ1-5; D may be TRBD1 (6 bases). This CDR3 contains 10 residues. Germline V CDR1 and CDR2: MDHEN, SYDVKM. CDR3 loop: CVSGDQPQHF. Written as DNA, the CDR3 is TGTGTTTCAGGGGATCAGCCCCAGCATTTT.

The V and J genes are TRBV6-4 and TRBJ1-1; 9 positions agree with TRBD1. This CDR3 comprises 15 residues. Trimming removed 4 bases from V and 5 bases from J; junction bases left unmatched: 8. CDR1 is MRHNA and CDR2 is SNTAGT in the germline V gene. The CDR3 loop reads CASSAGQGRSTEAFF. CDR3 DNA: TGTGCCAGCAGTGCCGGACAGGGGAGATCTACTGAAGCTTTCTTT.

The genes are TRBV30 and TRBJ1-1; D uncertain. The CDR3 is 15 residues long. V lost 0 bases to trimming and J lost 0 bases, with 11 bases between them. The V gene's germline CDR1 is GTSNPN and CDR2 SVGIG (reference sequence). CDR3 DNA: TGTGCCTGGAGTGTACTAGTGGGTATGAACACTGAAGCTTTCTTT. Its protein product is CAWSVLVGMNTEAFF. Full variable domain (remainder filled in from reference TRBV30 and TRBJ1-1): SQTIHQWPATLVQPVGSPLSLECTVEGTSNPNLYWYRQAAGRGLQLLFYSVGIGQISSEVPQNLSASRPQDRQFILSSKKLLLSDSGFYLCAWSVLVGMNTEAFFGQGTRLTVV.

The chain has TRBV28 and TRBJ1-4; maybe TRBD1 (6 bases). Per the germline V gene, CDR1 is MDHEN and CDR2 is SYDVKM. CDR3 size: 13 residues. V shed 4 bases and J shed 8 bases, with 11 bases lying between them. CDR3 nucleotides: TGTGCCAGCAGTTCCAGGGGCAGGGAAAAACTGTTTTTT. This gives the protein CASSSRGREKLFF.

In regard to this clone: A junction end diverges from the germline sequence, so it may reflect a read error. V is TRBV30 and J is TRBJ1-2, with TRBD1 matching 7 bases. This CDR3 is 14 amino acids long. Germline CDR1 reads GTSNPN; CDR2 reads SVGIG (reference sequence). The CDR3 DNA is TGTGCCTGGAGTGGCACACAGGGGTTCGGGCCTATCCTCTTC. Its protein is CAWSGTQGFGPILF.

Of note for this clone: At one end, the junction sequence differs from germline, possibly due to a read error. The chain employs TRBV6-1 and TRBJ1-4, with 7 bases aligning to TRBD1. CDR3 length equals 14 residues. Germline loops: CDR1 MNHNS, CDR2 SASEGT. The chain's CDR3 is CAGRTGDDNEKLFF. CDR3 nucleotide sequence: TGTGCCGGCAGAACAGGGGATGATAATGAAAAACTGTTTTTT.

The chain joins TRBV5-1 to TRBJ1-6; possible D gene TRBD1, 6 bases. Germline-derived CDR1 and CDR2 are SGHRS and YFSETQ. V lost 4 bases and J lost 15, with 17 bases in between. The CDR3 loop spans 13 amino acids. The DNA of the CDR3 is TGCGCCAGCAGCCAAAATGGACAGAGATTCCTCCACTTT. Amino acids: CASSQNGQRFLHF.

The gene calls are TRBV4-2 and TRBJ1-6, with D tentatively TRBD1 (5 bases). The V end lost 3 bases, the J end lost 7 bases, and 10 bases lay between the germline ends. Germline CDR1 LGHNA, CDR2 YNFKEQ. The CDR3 covers 14 residues. In DNA, the CDR3 is TGTGCCAGCAGCCATGAACAGGTGAATTCACCCCTCCACTTT. Translated, it gives CASSHEQVNSPLHF.

This clone was detected a few times. At the DNA level, this CDR3 is encoded by other sequences in the same sample as well. The V call is TRBV7-9, the J call TRBJ2-7; D is perhaps TRBD1 (6 bases). CDR3 length equals 12 residues. Germline values: CDR1 SEHNR, CDR2 FQNEAQ (reference sequence). The germline V and J ends were trimmed by 6 bases and 2 bases, with 8 bases remaining between them. The CDR3 DNA reads TGTGCCAGCAGACAGGGTACCTACGAGCAGTACTTC. Translated, it gives CASRQGTYEQYF.

The gene calls are TRBV6-4 and TRBJ1-6; D may be TRBD1 (6 bases). This CDR3 comprises 14 residues. Germline loops: CDR1 MRHNA, CDR2 SNTAGT. The V gene lost 5 bases and the J gene lost 8 bases, with 13 bases spanning the gap. In DNA form, the CDR3 reads TGTGCCAGCAGTAAAACCGGGACATATTCACCCCTCCACTTT. Translated, it gives CASSKTGTYSPLHF.

This clone was detected only a few times. This chain uses TRBV6-2 or TRBV6-3 with TRBJ2-1; 12 nucleotides line up with TRBD2. Unmatched junction bases numbered 4, after V lost 7 bases and J lost 0 bases. CDR1 is MNHEY and CDR2 is SVGEGT in the germline V gene. The CDR3 sequence is 16 residues long. In DNA, the CDR3 is TGTGCCAGCAACCCGACTAGCGGGAGCTCCTACAATGAGCAGTTCTTC. It is translated as CASNPTSGSSYNEQFF.

V gene TRBV6-2 or TRBV6-3 combines with J gene TRBJ2-6; 7 nucleotides align to TRBD1. V was clipped by 6 bases and J by 2 bases; unmatched bases: 4. The CDR3 covers 15 residues. CDR1 MNHEY and CDR2 SVGEGT come from the germline V gene. DNA of the CDR3: TGTGCCAGCAGCATAGGGGGCGCTGGGGCCAACGTCCTGACTTTC. Its translation is CASSIGGAGANVLTF.

This clone was counted once. V and J are TRBV9 and TRBJ2-1; possibly TRBD1 for D (6 bases). CDR1 and CDR2 from the germline V gene are SGDLS and YYNGEE. The CDR3 sequence is 15 residues long. V dropped 3 bases and J dropped 0 bases, with 10 bases sitting between them. CDR3 DNA: TGTGCCAGCAGCGCGGGACAAAGCTCCTACAATGAGCAGTTCTTC. It translates to CASSAGQSSYNEQFF.

V is TRBV7-9 and J is TRBJ2-5; TRBD2 matches at 8 bases. The CDR3 length is 15 residues. CDR1 is SEHNR, CDR2 FQNEAQ, per germline (reference sequence). With V trimmed by 5 bases and J by 5 bases, 10 bases remained unmatched. In nucleotides, the CDR3 is TGTGCCAGCAGCCGGGGGGGGAGGGCCGGGGAGACCCAGTACTTC. Its protein is CASSRGGRAGETQYF.

The sample holds one count of this clone. Other DNA sequences in this specimen translate into the identical CDR3. The gene calls are TRBV27 and TRBJ2-7; TRBD1 is a possible D gene (6 bases). Germline V CDR1 and CDR2: MNHEY, SMNVEV (reference sequence). The CDR3 has 13 amino acids. V shed 3 bases and J shed 2 bases, with 8 bases lying between them. CDR3 region: CASSLGATYEQYF. The CDR3 region has the DNA TGTGCCAGCAGTTTGGGGGCTACCTACGAGCAGTACTTC.

This clone is a singleton in its sample. This chain joins TRBV12-3 or TRBV12-4 and TRBJ2-7, with TRBD2 matching 7 bases. Unmatched junction bases numbered 11, after V lost 5 bases and J lost 10 bases. The CDR3 is 13 residues long. CDR3 DNA sequence: TGTGCCAGCAGTGCCTTCGCGGGAGTTACTCAGTACTTC. Translating gives CASSAFAGVTQYF.

This chain joins TRBV5-3 and TRBJ1-5; D is perhaps TRBD1 (6 bases). TRBV5-3 is marked as an open reading frame, function uncertain. Deletions cut 4 bases from V and 0 bases from J, with 23 bases between. This CDR3 is 19 amino acids long. The DNA of the CDR3 is TGTGCCAGAAGCCTTGGGGGAAAAGGACAGAACTATAGCAATCAGCCCCAGCATTTT. This sequence encodes CARSLGGKGQNYSNQPQHF.

The chain is built from TRBV28 and TRBJ1-2; weak D call: TRBD1 (6 bases). The V end was cut by 2 bases, the J end by 8 bases, with 15 bases between. Germline assignment: CDR1 MDHEN and CDR2 SYDVKM. There are 14 residues in the CDR3. The DNA for the CDR3 is TGTGCCAGCAGTTTAAGCGGGGGCGCGGGGGGCTACACCTTC. Protein product: CASSLSGGAGGYTF.

The chain recombines TRBV28 with TRBJ2-7; tentatively, D is TRBD2 (6 bases). Between the trimmed V and J ends, which lost 4 bases and 6 bases, there was a span of 13 bases. The CDR3 is 13 residues long. CDR1 MDHEN and CDR2 SYDVKM come from the germline V gene. The CDR3 loop is CASSSRSRGEQYF. In DNA, the CDR3 is TGTGCCAGCAGTTCCCGATCGCGGGGCGAGCAGTACTTC.